This paragraph covers one T cell receptor (beta chain) sequence. The data are from a study of blood T cell repertoires in COVID-19. As for the study in general: Sites in the United States, Italy and Spain provided acute and convalescent COVID-19 samples. Sources were T cells, B-cell-depleted T cells, or PBMCs; the material itself was cDNA or gDNA.

The authors' processing: Estimates of nucleated cell counts were drawn from the amplification of reference gene primers. Data came from immunoSEQ multiplex PCR; TCRdb stores just in-frame clones and leaves some out. V, J and clone size were drawn from that table, and D and trimming were deduced from the DNA. The sample has around 620,000 clones, about 90% seen once. Germline-derived CDR1 and CDR2 are LNHDA and SQIVND (reference sequence). The CDR3 is 15 residues long. The V segment lost 3 bases and the J segment 4 bases; nucleotides outside the gene matches: 8. Material: peripheral blood. The receptor comes from a woman aged 18-35 years with acute or convalescent COVID-19. This chain uses TRBV19 with TRBJ1-2, with TRBD1 matching 7 bases. The CDR3 DNA follows: TGTGCCAGTAGTATCTCTTCAGGGGGGAGCTATGGCTACACCTTC. Translating it yields CASSISSGGSYGYTF.